Shown below are 28 T cell receptor beta chains from a single sample sequenced in a study of T cells in Graves' hyperthyroidism and ophthalmopathy. From RNA transcripts, TCR beta CDR3 regions were amplified. In the first-round RT-PCR of the TCR CDR3, the HTBI primer set was used. TCRdb re-derived calls from the multiplex PCR reads in MiXCR, one entry per CDR3 protein. The table lists around 760,000 distinct CDR3 sequences, 35% of them singletons. The sequencing sample was made of blood. These receptors originate from a woman between 40 and 55 years old with Graves' hyperthyroidism.

To note about this clonotype: This may stem from a read error, because a much larger clone lies one nucleotide away. This sequence joins TRBV12-3 or TRBV12-4 and TRBJ1-1; D is unresolved. V lost 4 bases and J lost 7, with 13 bases in between. This CDR3 contains 13 residues. This chain's CDR3 is CASSSRRTSEAFF. DNA for the CDR3: TGTGCCAGCAGTTCACGACGGACCAGTGAAGCTTTCTTT.

The V and J genes are TRBV19 and TRBJ1-1; D gene unclear. In germline, CDR1 is LNHDA, CDR2 SQIVND (reference sequence). CDR3 length: 14 residues. The germline V and J ends were trimmed by 11 bases and 6 bases, with 22 bases remaining between them. The CDR3 bases are TGTGCCTCCCGGAGGACGGGATATATGGCTGAAGCTTTCTTT. It codes for CASRRTGYMAEAFF.

Comments on this clonotype: Being one base from a much bigger clone, this may be a read error. This rearrangement joins TRBV29-1 to TRBJ2-5; D perhaps matches TRBD2 (6 bases). The J call is uncertain, as TRBJ2-7 better fits the DNA end. Germline V gives CDR1 SQVTM, CDR2 ANQGSEA. CDR3 size: 13 residues. The CDR3 DNA reads TGCAGCGTTGACGATCGCGGGACCTACGAGCAGTACTTC. It codes for CSVDDRGTYEQYF.

At least ten counts were recorded for this clonotype. V usage is TRBV9 and J usage is TRBJ1-2; possible D gene TRBD1, 5 bases. Trimming cost V 2 bases and J 7 bases, with 12 bases left between them. Germline V gene data show CDR1 as SGDLS and CDR2 as YYNGEE. The CDR3 spans 13 residues. DNA of the CDR3: TGTGCCAGCAGCGTTGGGACTTTGGGTGGCTACACCTTC. Protein product: CASSVGTLGGYTF.

The rearrangement uses TRBV6-5 and TRBJ1-5; D not resolved. Trimming pared 0 bases from V and 7 bases from J, leaving 13 bases between. The CDR3 extends over 15 amino acids. Germline V lookup: CDR1 MNHEY, CDR2 SVGAGI. CDR3 DNA sequence: TGTGCCAGCAGTTACTCGAGATGGGTACGGCAGCCCCAGCATTTT. Protein: CASSYSRWVRQPQHF.

This clonotype has a count of ten or more. The chain is built from TRBV7-8 and TRBJ1-1, with D possibly being TRBD1 (6 bases). V was shortened by 5 bases and J by 4 bases, with 14 bases between the two germline ends. The germline V gene has CDR1 SGHVS and CDR2 FQNEAQ. CDR3 length equals 14 residues. CDR3 bases: TGTGCCAGCAGCCAACAGGGCGAGGGCACTGAAGCTTTCTTT. Amino acids: CASSQQGEGTEAFF.

J is TRBJ1-1 and V is TRBV29-1, with D perhaps TRBD1 (6 bases). The CDR3 is 13 residues long. The V end lost 6 bases, the J end lost 1 base, and 12 bases lay between the germline ends. Per germline, CDR1 SQVTM and CDR2 ANQGSEA. CDR3 protein: CSVNGQQNTEAFF. The CDR3 DNA is TGCAGCGTCAACGGACAGCAGAACACTGAAGCTTTCTTT.

The table lists this clonotype with many counts. V usage is TRBV20-1 and J usage is TRBJ2-6; no clear D. Trimming cost V 4 bases and J 0 bases, with 13 bases left between them. CDR1 is DFQATT, CDR2 SNEGSKA, per germline (reference sequence). CDR3 size: 16 residues. The CDR3 bases are TGCAGTGCTAAGTTCCGTCCAAGCTCTGGGGCCAACGTCCTGACTTTC. As protein: CSAKFRPSSGANVLTF.

Only a few counts were recorded for this clonotype. The CDR3 bases are TGCGCCAGCAGCAACGACCGAGAAGCTTTCTTT. Its translation is CASSNDREAFF. The V call is TRBV4-3, the J call TRBJ1-1; no clear D gene. The germline V and J ends were trimmed by 5 bases and 8 bases, with 9 bases remaining between them. Germline V gives CDR1 LGHNA, CDR2 YSLEER. The CDR3 sequence is 11 residues long.

This clonotype was recorded many times. The chain carries TRBV10-3 and TRBJ1-2, with D maybe TRBD1 (5 bases). Germline V gene lookup returns CDR1 ENHRY and CDR2 SYGVKD. V was cut by 0 bases and J by 0 bases, with 11 bases left in between. The CDR3 contains 16 residues. DNA of the CDR3: TGTGCCATCAGTGAGTCGGGACTTTCGACTAACTATGGCTACACCTTC. It translates to CAISESGLSTNYGYTF.

This clonotype was recorded a few times. The gene calls are TRBV19 and TRBJ1-5; D gene unclear. V was clipped by 5 bases and J by 3 bases, with 8 bases between them. This CDR3 is 13 amino acids long. Per germline, CDR1 LNHDA and CDR2 SQIVND (reference sequence). This chain's CDR3 is CASSGFDNQPQHF. CDR3 DNA sequence: TGTGCCAGTAGTGGGTTTGACAATCAGCCCCAGCATTTT.

The V call is TRBV2, the J call TRBJ2-7; weak D call: TRBD1 (6 bases). Gene TRBJ2-1 matches the end of the DNA better, so the J call may be wrong. Germline-derived CDR1 and CDR2 are SNHLY and FYNNEI. This CDR3 is 14 amino acids long. The chain's CDR3 is CASSDGMGAYEQFF. The CDR3 DNA reads as TGTGCCAGCAGTGACGGTATGGGGGCATATGAGCAGTTCTTC.

This clonotype was detected ten times or more. This chain links TRBV24-1 with TRBJ1-1; maybe TRBD1 (5 bases). V was clipped by 9 bases and J by 5 bases, with 15 bases between them. Germline V gene lookup returns CDR1 KGHDR and CDR2 SFDVKD. This CDR3 has 13 amino acids. This CDR3 is CATGSGGGTEAFF. The CDR3 DNA is TGTGCCACCGGGTCTGGGGGTGGAACTGAAGCTTTCTTT.

The chain employs TRBV4-3 and TRBJ2-7, with D tentatively TRBD1 or TRBD2 (5 bases each). The CDR3 consists of 14 residues. V lost 1 base and J 6 bases, leaving 13 bases between the germline ends. The germline CDR1 and CDR2 sequences are LGHNA and YSLEER. The chain's CDR3 is CASSQGWSGTEQYF. In nucleotides, the CDR3 is TGCGCCAGCAGCCAAGGATGGTCAGGGACCGAGCAGTACTTC.

The CDR3 DNA reads TGCGCCAGCAGCCAAGAAGCGGCCGGCACAGATACGCAGTATTTT. This sequence encodes CASSQEAAGTDTQYF. The chain carries TRBV4-3 and TRBJ2-3, with D possibly TRBD2 on 5 matching bases. There are 15 residues in the CDR3. The V and J ends lost 0 bases and 1 base respectively, with 8 bases between them. Germline CDR1 and CDR2: LGHNA and YSLEER.

Note on this clonotype: It may be a read error: a sequence one base away is much more abundant. The V gene is TRBV10-3, the J gene TRBJ2-5; 9 bases map to TRBD2. Trimming took 6 bases from V and 5 from J; bases not matched to a gene: 7. This CDR3 comprises 14 residues. Germline CDR1 reads ENHRY; CDR2 reads SYGVKD. The DNA of the CDR3 is TGTGCCATCAGCTCAGCGGGGGGCTTGGAGACCCAGTACTTC. Its protein product is CAISSAGGLETQYF.

This clonotype was detected only a few times. J is TRBJ1-2 and V is TRBV6-5; D is uncertain. V gave up 5 bases and J gave up 0 bases, with 10 bases separating them. The CDR3 runs 14 residues. Germline V CDR1 and CDR2: MNHEY, SVGAGI. CDR3 region: CASSTPAANYGYTF. The CDR3 bases are TGTGCCAGCAGTACCCCGGCCGCTAACTATGGCTACACCTTC.

This chain joins TRBV7-6 and TRBJ2-3, with D hard to call. The CDR3 contains 14 residues. The germline gives CDR1 SGHVS, CDR2 FNYEAQ. The V end lost 7 bases, the J end lost 1 base, and 12 bases lay between the germline ends. The CDR3 loop reads CASIPQEGTDTQYF. The CDR3 DNA reads TGTGCCAGCATCCCCCAGGAAGGCACAGATACGCAGTATTTT.

Turning to this clonotype: A much larger clone differs by one base, so this may be a read error. CDR3 residues: CASSVSSYDSPLHF. The CDR3 DNA reads TGTGCCAGCAGCGTGAGCTCCTATGATTCACCCCTCCACTTT. The chain joins TRBV7-9 to TRBJ1-6; D is unclear. CDR3 length: 14 amino acids. Germline loops: CDR1 SEHNR, CDR2 FQNEAQ (reference sequence).

This clonotype has more than one count but fewer than ten. The chain links TRBV5-6 to TRBJ2-1; a possible D gene is TRBD2 (6 bases). Germline CDR1 SGHDT, CDR2 YYEEEE. V dropped 2 bases and J dropped 12 bases, with 15 bases sitting between them. This CDR3 comprises 13 residues. The CDR3 sequence is CASSFGGAGGQFF. The CDR3 bases are TGTGCCAGCAGCTTCGGAGGGGCTGGAGGGCAGTTCTTC.

This clonotype was seen ten or more times. This chain connects TRBV5-1 to TRBJ2-2, with D unresolved. The V end lost 1 base, the J end lost 0 bases, and 10 bases lay between the germline ends. Germline CDR1 and CDR2: SGHRS and YFSETQ. The CDR3 length is 16 residues. This CDR3 is CASSLTADPNTGELFF. Here the CDR3 DNA reads TGCGCCAGCAGCTTGACGGCGGATCCGAACACCGGGGAGCTGTTTTTT.

This clonotype showed up just a few times. The chain is built from TRBV4-3 and TRBJ1-2, with 7 positions matching TRBD1. The V and J ends lost 5 bases and 2 bases, in that order; junction bases with no gene match: 2. CDR3 length: 13 amino acids. Germline loops: CDR1 LGHNA, CDR2 YSLEER. The DNA for the CDR3 is TGCGCCAGCAGCGTACAGGGGAACTATGGCTACACCTTC. Translating gives CASSVQGNYGYTF.

The J gene is TRBJ1-2, the V gene TRBV7-9; perhaps TRBD1 as D (6 bases). Germline V gene sequence: CDR1 SEHNR, CDR2 FQNEAQ (reference sequence). The germline V and J ends were trimmed by 4 bases and 6 bases, with 18 bases remaining between them. The CDR3 spans 15 residues. The CDR3 bases are TGTGCCAGCAGCTCTGGGAGTGGGACATACGATGGCTACACCTTC. Translated, it gives CASSSGSGTYDGYTF.

Notes on this clonotype: A much bigger clone sits one base away, suggesting this may be a read error. This chain connects TRBV20-1 to TRBJ1-2; D is uncertain. CDR1 and CDR2 (germline): DFQATT, SNEGSKA (reference sequence). The CDR3 has 12 residues. The CDR3 DNA reads TGCAGTGCCAGAGGTCCGCCCCATGGCTACACCTTC. It codes for CSARGPPHGYTF.

The CDR3 here is CASSVEGGAGYGYTF. The DNA for the CDR3 is TGTGCCAGCAGCGTAGAGGGGGGCGCCGGCTATGGCTACACCTTC. The chain recombines TRBV9 with TRBJ1-2; tentatively, D is TRBD1 (6 bases). Per the germline V gene, CDR1 is SGDLS and CDR2 is YYNGEE. V gave up 0 bases and J gave up 4 bases, with 13 bases separating them. The CDR3 has 15 amino acids.

This chain connects TRBV6-4 to TRBJ2-7; D is perhaps TRBD1 (6 bases). Germline V gene data show CDR1 as MRHNA and CDR2 as SNTAGT. V was pared by 2 bases and J by 7 bases, with 15 bases between. CDR3 length equals 14 residues. The CDR3 coding sequence is TGTGCCAGCAGTGACCAGGGGTGGGTTGATGAGCAGTACTTC. Translated: CASSDQGWVDEQYF.

Concerning this clonotype itself: A read error is possible here, since a much larger clone lies one base away. Likely a read error: the CDR3 ends without its conserved phenylalanine or tryptophan. The chain is built from TRBV12-3 or TRBV12-4 and TRBJ1-5; no clear D gene. Trimming shortened V by 5 bases and J by 7 bases, and 15 bases separated the two germline ends. CDR3 length: 14 residues. CDR3 nucleotide sequence: TGTGCCAGCAGTAAAAGGGAGCTGGGACAGCCCCAGCATCTT. It specifies CASSKRELGQPQHL.

The V and J genes are TRBV7-2 and TRBJ2-7; TRBD1 matches 9 bases. The germline V gene has CDR1 SGHTA and CDR2 FQGNSA. The CDR3 runs 16 residues. The ends lost 4 bases at V and 6 bases at J; junction bases unmatched: 13. The CDR3 reads CASSYRGQGPSPEQYF. The CDR3 bases are TGTGCCAGCAGCTACCGGGGACAGGGCCCATCGCCCGAGCAGTACTTC.